The table lists the clone carrying this T cell receptor beta chain with a count of one. The data originate from a study of prognosis after radiotherapy for stage I lung cancer. For the study at large: Fourteen cases involved newly diagnosed primary stage I lung tumors, and 4 to 6 involved oligometastatic NSCLC subsequent to surgical resection of the primary tumor.

Using two-round multiplex PCR, the authors amplified TCR beta CDR3 from genomic DNA. The authors ran first-round PCR with primers specific to each TRBV and TRBJ gene. From the multiplex PCR reads, TCRdb called clonotypes with MiXCR, one entry per CDR3 protein. The sample records tens of thousands of distinct CDR3 sequences, around 40% being singletons. The material sequenced was PBMCs, taken before or after stereotactic body radiation therapy (not recorded which). The TCR was taken from a donor of 50 years or more with non-small cell lung cancer.

The DNA for the CDR3 is TGTGCCAGTAGTACGGGTGGGGAGACCCAGTACTTC. Translation: CASSTGGETQYF. The V call is TRBV19, the J call TRBJ2-5; D uncertain. The CDR3 spans 12 residues. Looked up from germline, CDR1 is LNHDA and CDR2 is SQIVND (reference sequence). V was shortened by 4 bases and J by 5 bases, with 8 bases between the two germline ends.